The clone carrying this T cell receptor (beta chain) appeared a few times. Its target is unknown. TCRdb called the RT-PCR reads again in MiXCR, with one record for every CDR3 protein. The repertoire consists of roughly 760,000 distinct CDR3 sequences, with 21% occurring once and the leading ten covering 10% to 13%. The sample comes from a study of response to subunit inactivated influenza vaccine. Overall study results and limits: Authors suggested that a seasonal influenza vaccination recruits few new T cells each time.

J was trimmed by 4 bases and V by 2 bases; bases with no gene match: 7. CDR1 is SGHRS and CDR2 is YFSETQ in the germline V gene. This CDR3 is 15 amino acids long. The TCR sequence derives from a man in his fifties or sixties who received an inactivated influenza vaccine. The V call is TRBV5-1, the J call TRBJ1-1; 8 bases match TRBD1. Source: PBMCs from blood, taken roughly 5 days after vaccination. The CDR3 loop is CASSLDQGASTEAFF. DNA for the CDR3: TGCGCCAGCAGCTTAGACCAGGGGGCGTCCACTGAAGCTTTCTTT.